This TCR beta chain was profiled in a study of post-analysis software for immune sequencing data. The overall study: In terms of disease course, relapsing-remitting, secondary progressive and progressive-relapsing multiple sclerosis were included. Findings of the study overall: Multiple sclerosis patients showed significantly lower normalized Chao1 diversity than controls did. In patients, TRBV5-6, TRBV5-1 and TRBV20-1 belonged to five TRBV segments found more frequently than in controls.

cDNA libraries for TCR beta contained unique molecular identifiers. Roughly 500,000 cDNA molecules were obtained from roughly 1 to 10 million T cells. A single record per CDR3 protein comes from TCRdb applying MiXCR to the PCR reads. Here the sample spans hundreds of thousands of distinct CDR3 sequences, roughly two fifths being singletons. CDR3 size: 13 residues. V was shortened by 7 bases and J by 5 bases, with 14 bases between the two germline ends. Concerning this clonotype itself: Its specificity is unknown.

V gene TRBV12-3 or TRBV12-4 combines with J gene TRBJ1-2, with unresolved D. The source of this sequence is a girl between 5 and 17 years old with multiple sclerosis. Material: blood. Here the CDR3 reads CASNSAASYGYTF. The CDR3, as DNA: TGTGCCAGCAATTCGGCAGCATCTTATGGCTACACCTTC.